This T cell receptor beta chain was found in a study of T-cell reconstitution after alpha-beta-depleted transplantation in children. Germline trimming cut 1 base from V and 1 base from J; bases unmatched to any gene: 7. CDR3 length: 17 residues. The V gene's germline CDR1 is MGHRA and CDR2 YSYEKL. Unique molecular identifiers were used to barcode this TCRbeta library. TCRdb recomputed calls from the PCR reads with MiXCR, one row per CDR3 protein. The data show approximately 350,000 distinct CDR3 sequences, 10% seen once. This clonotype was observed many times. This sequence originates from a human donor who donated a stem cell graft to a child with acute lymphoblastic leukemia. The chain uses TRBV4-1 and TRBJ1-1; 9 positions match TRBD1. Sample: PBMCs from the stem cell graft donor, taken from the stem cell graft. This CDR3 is CASSQVGQGLKNTEAFF. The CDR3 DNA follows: TGCGCCAGCAGCCAAGTGGGACAGGGCTTGAAGAACACTGAAGCTTTCTTT.